One T cell receptor beta chain is described in this entry. Germline V gives CDR1 SEHNR, CDR2 FQNEAQ (reference sequence). Trimming removed 5 bases at V and 7 bases at J, with 11 bases between. The CDR3 runs 12 residues. This entry belongs to a study of control samples from healthy donors and cancer patients. Some clones are missing from TCRdb's copy, which holds only in-frame ones; the method was immunoSEQ multiplex PCR. The table records about 180,000 clones, 85% to 95% of them present only once. Input material: blood. The TCR comes from a man in his thirties or forties in good health. This sequence joins TRBV7-9 and TRBJ1-2; D not resolved. CDR3 coding DNA: TGTGCCAGCAGCCCAGACTCTGGTGGCTACACCTTC. This encodes CASSPDSGGYTF.